The present T cell receptor (beta chain) was sequenced within a study of T cells after yellow fever vaccination. Study in general: SMART-Seq v4 Ultra Low Input handled preparation of low-cell-number fractions.

A remark on this clonotype: Its antigen is not identified.

The CDR3 covers 14 residues. The germline V and J ends were trimmed by 4 bases and 5 bases, with 9 bases remaining between them. Germline assignment: CDR1 LGHNA and CDR2 YNFKEQ. Study-wide findings and caveats: CD4 and CD8 compartments shared a small share of clonotypes, likely from convergent recombination. FACS-sorted repertoires could contain abundant clonotypes contaminating from the bulk population.

Synthesis of TCR cDNA relied on 5'RACE template switching, which attached a universal primer site and UMIs. One entry per CDR3 protein results from TCRdb running MiXCR on the 5' RACE reads. Counted here are a few hundred thousand distinct CDR3 sequences, roughly 8.6% occurring once; the ten biggest clones make up around 17%. The chain joins TRBV4-2 to TRBJ1-6; D remains ambiguous. Sequencing used PBMCs, obtained roughly 47 days after the first yellow fever vaccination. This TCR was sampled from a man aged 18-30 years who received the YFV17D yellow fever vaccine. Here the CDR3 reads CASSPINNNSPLHF. In nucleotides, the CDR3 is TGTGCCAGCAGCCCAATCAATAATAATTCACCCCTCCACTTT.